What follows describes a single T cell receptor beta chain. Germline V CDR1 and CDR2: KGHSH, LQKENI. The CDR3 loop spans 18 amino acids. V was shortened by 3 bases and J by 4 bases, with 24 bases between the two germline ends. This record comes from a study of blood T cell repertoires in COVID-19. Study context: T cells, B-cell-depleted T cells, or PBMCs supplied cDNA or gDNA.

Study processing details: Nucleated cell counts were estimated from reference gene primer amplification. Sequenced by immunoSEQ multiplex PCR; TCRdb stores in-frame clones only, minus some. V, J and clone size derive from that table, while D and trimming were established from the DNA sequence. The repertoire holds approximately 190,000 clones, with 80% to 90% as singletons. Sequencing was done on a sample of peripheral blood. The receptor's source is a woman aged 65 to 85 with active or convalescent COVID-19. The rearrangement joins TRBV18 to TRBJ1-1; the D gene is possibly TRBD1 (6 bases). The CDR3 here is CASSPDSFYMTGLTEAFF. CDR3 nucleotide sequence: TGTGCCAGCTCACCCGATAGCTTTTACATGACAGGACTCACTGAAGCTTTCTTT.